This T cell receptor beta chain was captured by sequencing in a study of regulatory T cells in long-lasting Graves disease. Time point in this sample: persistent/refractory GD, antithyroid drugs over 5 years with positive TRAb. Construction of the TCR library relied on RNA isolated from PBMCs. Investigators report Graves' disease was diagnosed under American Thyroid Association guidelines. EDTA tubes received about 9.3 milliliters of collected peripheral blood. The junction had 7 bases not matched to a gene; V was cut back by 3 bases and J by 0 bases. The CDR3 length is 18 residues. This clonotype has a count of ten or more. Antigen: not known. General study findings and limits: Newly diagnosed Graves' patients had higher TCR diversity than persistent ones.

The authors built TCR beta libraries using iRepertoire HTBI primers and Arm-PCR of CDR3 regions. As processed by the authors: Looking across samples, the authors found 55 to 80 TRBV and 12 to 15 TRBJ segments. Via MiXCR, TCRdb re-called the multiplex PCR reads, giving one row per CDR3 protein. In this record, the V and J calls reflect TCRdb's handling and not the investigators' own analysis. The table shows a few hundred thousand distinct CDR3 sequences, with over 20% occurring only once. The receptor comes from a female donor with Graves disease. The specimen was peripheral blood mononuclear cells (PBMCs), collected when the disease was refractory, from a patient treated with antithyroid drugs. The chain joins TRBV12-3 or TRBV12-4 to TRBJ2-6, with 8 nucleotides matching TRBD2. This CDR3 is CASSLRTSNFSGANVLTF. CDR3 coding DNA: TGTGCCAGCAGTTTGAGGACTAGCAATTTCTCTGGGGCCAACGTCCTGACTTTC.